Below, 9 T cell receptor beta chains from the same sample are listed, as sequenced in a study of blood T cell repertoires in COVID-19. Some clones are missing from TCRdb's copy, which holds only in-frame ones; the method was immunoSEQ multiplex PCR. The sample lists approximately 110,000 clones, roughly four fifths occurring once. Specimen: peripheral blood. The source is a woman in her sixties or seventies with acute or convalescent COVID-19.

This sequence joins TRBV19 and TRBJ1-2; 7 bases match TRBD1. This CDR3 contains 13 residues. V was clipped by 8 bases and J by 1 base; unmatched bases: 4. Germline loops: CDR1 LNHDA, CDR2 SQIVND (reference sequence). The CDR3 sequence is CASRTGGNYGYTF. CDR3 sequence (DNA): TGTGCCAGTCGGACAGGTGGTAACTATGGCTACACCTTC. Variable domain in full (rest from reference TRBV19 and TRBJ1-2): DGGITQSPKYLFRKEGQNVTLSCEQNLNHDAMYWYRQDPGQGLRLIYYSQIVNDFQKGDIAEGYSVSREKKESFPLTVTSAQKNPTAFYLCASRTGGNYGYTFGSGTRLTVV.

The V call is TRBV6-5, the J call TRBJ2-6; D remains unclear. The V end lost 7 bases, the J end lost 1 base, and 5 bases lay between the germline ends. This CDR3 is 13 amino acids long. In germline, CDR1 is MNHEY, CDR2 SVGAGI. The CDR3 sequence: CASTSSGANVLTF. Written as DNA, the CDR3 is TGTGCCAGCACTTCTTCTGGGGCCAACGTCCTGACTTTC.

The V gene is TRBV5-5, the J gene TRBJ2-1; 7 positions agree with TRBD1. The CDR3 totals 16 residues. The germline gives CDR1 SGHKS, CDR2 YYEKEE (reference sequence). V lost 4 bases, J lost 1 base, and 8 bases stayed unmatched. CDR3 amino acids: CASSSRQGSSYNEQFF. CDR3 sequence (DNA): TGTGCCAGCAGCAGTCGACAGGGCTCTTCCTACAATGAGCAGTTCTTC. The variable domain in full, with the rest retrieved from reference TRBV5-5 and TRBJ2-1, is DAGVTQSPTHLIKTRGQQVTLRCSPISGHKSVSWYQQVLGQGPQFIFQYYEKEERGRGNFPDRFSARQFPNYSSELNVNALLLGDSALYLCASSSRQGSSYNEQFFGPGTRLTVL.

The chain links TRBV28 to TRBJ2-3; 8 nucleotides align to TRBD1. Per the germline V gene, CDR1 is MDHEN and CDR2 is SYDVKM. The ends lost 8 bases at V and 1 base at J; junction bases unmatched: 2. The CDR3 consists of 13 residues. Written as DNA, the CDR3 is TGTGCCAGCCAGGGACAGGGCACAGATACGCAGTATTTT. Residues: CASQGQGTDTQYF.

This chain uses TRBV28 with TRBJ1-1; D is perhaps TRBD1 (5 bases). Trimming took off 5 bases at V and 5 bases at J, with 15 bases between the two ends. The CDR3 is 14 amino acids. The germline V gene encodes CDR1 MDHEN and CDR2 SYDVKM. CDR3 bases: TGTGCCAGCAGTGTCCCGGGGGGTGTTACTGAAGCTTTCTTT. The encoded protein is CASSVPGGVTEAFF.

This sequence joins TRBV19 and TRBJ2-3; TRBD2 matches at 8 bases. Losses at the gene ends were 7 bases for V and 0 bases for J; bases not matched to a gene: 3. Per germline, CDR1 LNHDA and CDR2 SQIVND (reference sequence). This CDR3 spans 14 amino acids. The CDR3 bases are TGTGCCAGTATGAAGCGGGGGAGCACAGATACGCAGTATTTT. This translates into CASMKRGSTDTQYF.

The chain couples TRBV7-3 to TRBJ2-3; TRBD1 agrees at 8 bases. The V segment lost 4 bases and the J segment 3 bases; nucleotides outside the gene matches: 3. In germline, CDR1 is SGHTA, CDR2 FQGTGA. The CDR3 runs to 14 residues. The CDR3 region has the DNA TGTGCCAGCAGCTCCGGACAGGGTACAGATACGCAGTATTTT. Protein product: CASSSGQGTDTQYF.

The rearrangement joins TRBV5-1 to TRBJ2-1; 8 bases are a match to TRBD2. Germline V lookup: CDR1 SGHRS, CDR2 YFSETQ. The CDR3 extends over 14 amino acids. V lost 0 bases and J lost 8; bases outside the gene matches: 4. The CDR3 region is CASSLAAGGYEQFF. The CDR3 DNA is TGCGCCAGCAGCTTGGCGGCGGGGGGCTATGAGCAGTTCTTC.

The chain links TRBV9 to TRBJ1-1, with TRBD1 matching 8 bases. The CDR3 covers 12 residues. V trimming: 3 bases; J trimming: 8 bases; junction bases outside the gene matches: 3. The germline CDR1 and CDR2 sequences are SGDLS and YYNGEE. The chain's CDR3 is CASSEGTGEAFF. In DNA, the CDR3 is TGTGCCAGCAGCGAGGGGACAGGAGAAGCTTTCTTT.